A single sample is the source of the 2 T cell receptor beta chains below, sequenced in a study of glioma-infiltrating T cells. Using RNA template, CDR3s of TCR alpha and beta were amplified with iRepertoire arm-PCR. TCRdb re-called the multiplex PCR reads with MiXCR, one entry per CDR3 protein. The repertoire holds 170,000 or so distinct CDR3 sequences, with more than 35% as singletons. The sequencing sample was made of glioma tissue, nonneoplastic brain tissue, or PBMCs (not recorded which). The receptors come from a human donor with low-grade glioma or glioblastoma, undergoing nonglioma brain surgery, or in good health (not recorded which).

This clonotype was recorded at least ten times. The J gene is TRBJ2-1, the V gene TRBV28; 12 bases match TRBD2. From germline, CDR1 is MDHEN and CDR2 SYDVKM. V lost 4 bases and J lost 7; bases outside the gene matches: 14. The CDR3 spans 18 residues. CDR3 sequence (DNA): TGTGCCAGCAGTTCCTTCCCTTCTAGCGGGAGGGCCGGGAATGAGCAGTTCTTC. Its protein product is CASSSFPSSGRAGNEQFF.

The genes are TRBV19 and TRBJ2-2, with 8 bases fitting TRBD1. CDR3 length equals 15 residues. Germline CDR1 LNHDA, CDR2 SQIVND (reference sequence). Trimming took 9 bases from V and 5 from J; bases not matched to a gene: 11. The CDR3, as DNA: TGTGCCAGCAGCTTAGGGGACAGGAAAACCGGGGAGCTGTTTTTT. As protein: CASSLGDRKTGELFF. Supplemented by reference TRBV19 and TRBJ2-2, the full variable domain reads DGGITQSPKYLFRKEGQNVTLSCEQNLNHDAMYWYRQDPGQGLRLIYYSQIVNDFQKGDIAEGYSVSREKKESFPLTVTSAQKNPTAFYLCASSLGDRKTGELFFGEGSRLTVL.